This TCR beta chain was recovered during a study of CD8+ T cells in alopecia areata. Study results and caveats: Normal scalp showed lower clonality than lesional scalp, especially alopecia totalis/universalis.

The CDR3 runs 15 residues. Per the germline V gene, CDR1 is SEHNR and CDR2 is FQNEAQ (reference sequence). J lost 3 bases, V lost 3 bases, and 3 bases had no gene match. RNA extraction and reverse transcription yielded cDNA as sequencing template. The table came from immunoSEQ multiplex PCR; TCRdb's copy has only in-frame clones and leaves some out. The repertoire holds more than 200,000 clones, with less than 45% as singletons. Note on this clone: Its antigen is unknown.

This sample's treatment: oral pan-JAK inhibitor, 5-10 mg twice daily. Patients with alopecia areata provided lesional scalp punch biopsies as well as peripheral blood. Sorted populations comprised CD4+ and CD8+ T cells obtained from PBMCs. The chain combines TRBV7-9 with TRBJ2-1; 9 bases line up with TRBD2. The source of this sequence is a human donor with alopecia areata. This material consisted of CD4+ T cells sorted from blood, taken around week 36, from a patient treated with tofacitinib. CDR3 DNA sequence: TGTGCCAGCAGCTTTGTACTAGCGGGCTACAATGAGCAGTTCTTC. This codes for CASSFVLAGYNEQFF.